Given below is one T cell receptor (beta chain) in context. What antigen it recognizes has not been identified. Base qualities are missing; no much larger clone stands one base away. This sample was taken from a study of shared clonotypes between healthy human individuals (dated by TCRdb to 2020 to 2021). Regarding the research as a whole: A couple of women and three men aged 18 to 49 years were included in the cohort. Blood TCR repertoires of about 5 healthy adults were deeply sequenced to estimate repertoire size and the extent of clonotype sharing between individuals. Libraries were prepared and TCR repertoires were sequenced by different laboratories using diverse techniques, in order to increase sequencing depth and limit assay-specific biases. For each donor, CD4 naive and CD4 memory were each run on three plates, CD8 naive on two plates, and CD8 memory on one plate. Between about 0.94 and 8.9 billion PBMCs per donor were obtained by leukapheresis.

CD8 naive samples consisted of CD45RO-negative cells that were positively selected for CCR7, yielding a CD45RA+CCR7+ population without TemRA cells. The donors were healthy, HIV-negative adults with no recently reported acute infections or vaccinations. All donors were Caucasian adults living in Nashville, Tennessee, USA. After blood collection by leukapheresis, PBMCs were isolated using Ficoll-Histopaque density gradient centrifugation and then cryopreserved in the vapor phase of liquid nitrogen. Purity and quantity of every magnetically sorted T cell population were checked by analytical flow cytometry. Genomic DNA was isolated from every sorted fraction and measured by UV absorbance on a Nanodrop 2000c. Beyond this particular receptor, the publication reports: Because the study included a small number of donors, the genetic and exposure-history diversity represented was limited. Only blood was sampled, and tissue TCR repertoires likely differ from those in blood. Across four donors, about 5.2% of naive CD4, over 3% of naive CD8, 2.3% of memory CD4, and about 0.44% of memory CD8 clonotypes were shared. Naive subsets generally had larger estimated clonotype richness than memory subsets did. Compared with non-shared clonotypes, the clonotypes found in all four sorted-subset donors had higher generation probabilities. Incomplete sequencing was indicated by rarefaction of sorted-subset datasets, despite the large sequencing depth. Pairwise subsampling indicated that sequencing depth was expected to affect the degree of clonotype sharing among donors.

The CDR1 and CDR2 encoded by the germline V gene are ENHRY and SYGVKD. The CDR3 holds 17 amino acids from the cysteine to the phenylalanine. Only CDR3 DNA remains: 51 bases, in frame from the first base. The V end gives up 2 bases and the J end 5 bases, leaving 13 bases in the junction not matched to a gene. Using the deep immunoSEQ assay, TCR CDR3 regions were amplified from genomic DNA by multiplex PCR. Extracted genomic DNA from each cell subset was distributed evenly across all wells of several immunoSEQ 96-well plates, and each plate was treated as a replicate. For sorted subsets, each replicate PCR was loaded with 200 ng genomic DNA, equivalent to 25,000 to 30,000 T cell genomes. Purified libraries were measured with a Qubit 3.0 fluorometer, size-checked on a Bioanalyzer 2100, and measured again with the KAPA Library Quantification kit. Every immunoSEQ 96-well plate was sequenced on a dedicated single-read 150-cycle Illumina NextSeq 550 flow cell. In the source study's methods: Because only junctional sequences without quality scores were contained in the immunoSEQ output, filtering matching that applied to full-length reads could not be performed. To assign V/J genes and CDR3, sequences were annotated using PyIR, a Python wrapper for IgBLAST v1.9, with IMGT germline references. Reads with weak V/J assignments (E-value above 1e-6), missing CDR3, stop codons, out-of-frame junctions, or ambiguous translated residues were removed. A V3J clonotype was defined by an identical inferred V gene, J gene, and CDR3 amino acid sequence. Percentage overlap between repertoires was computed as shared unique clonotypes divided by the size of the smaller repertoire. Three approaches were used to assess repertoire richness: RTK rarefaction, the Chao1 estimator, and Recon v2.1 estimates of unobserved clonotypes. OLGA was used to compute generation probabilities for all TCRbeta clonotypes that the gDNA method yielded from four donors. As stored in TCRdb, this immuneACCESS dataset retains in-frame rearrangements with V and J assigned. A fraction of the clones does not appear; measured against another copy, unresolved V genes explain less than half of the discrepancy, and the remainder lacks a known reason. V, J and clone size are those of that table, while D and trimming were read from the DNA. The sample has about 700,000 clones on record, roughly 94% of them singletons. The ten largest account for 24% of the sample.

Sequencing used naive CD8+ T cells sorted from blood. The sample's cell subset or site, from its label and the paper: CD45RA+CCR7+. The rearrangement joined TRBV10-3 to TRBJ2-7; 9 of the junction bases match TRBD1. This sequence was found in a man younger than 40 in good health. In nucleotides, the sequence is TGTGCCATCAGTGAGACTTTTGCGGGACAGGGAACCCACGAGCAGTACTTC. It encodes CAISETFAGQGTHEQYF.